The present T cell receptor beta chain was sequenced within a study of blood T cell repertoires in COVID-19. Study overall: Sites in the United States, Italy and Spain provided acute and convalescent COVID-19 samples. The analysed material was cDNA or gDNA that came from T cells, B-cell-depleted T cells, or PBMCs.

Trimming removed 7 bases at V and 3 bases at J, with 15 bases between. The CDR3 length is 15 residues. Germline V gene data show CDR1 as MDHEN and CDR2 as SYDVKM. This clone was recorded once. Per the study methods: How many nucleated cells were present was estimated from reference gene primer amplification. Data came from immunoSEQ multiplex PCR; TCRdb stores just in-frame clones and leaves some out. The DNA was the basis for D and trimming; V, J and clone size are from that table. The sample includes about 110,000 clones, around 80% of them seen just once. Input material: peripheral blood. This clonotype was obtained from an elderly woman with active or convalescent COVID-19. V is TRBV28 and J is TRBJ1-4, with D possibly being TRBD1 (5 bases). The CDR3, as DNA: TGTGCCAGCACCTTCGACAGAGGATCTAATGAAAAACTGTTTTTT. This gives the protein CASTFDRGSNEKLFF.